What follows describes a single T cell receptor (beta chain). This sample stems from a study of blood T cell repertoires in COVID-19. Study overall: Italy, Spain and the United States were the sources of the convalescent and acute COVID-19 samples.

The CDR3 has 15 residues. V lost 5 bases, J lost 6 bases, and 17 bases lay in between. Germline V gene lookup returns CDR1 KGHSH and CDR2 LQKENI. Clones were sequenced by immunoSEQ multiplex PCR, and TCRdb holds only the in-frame ones, with some missing. The sample shows about 240,000 clones, about 82% of them seen only once. Source material: peripheral blood. The receptor's source is an elderly man with acute or convalescent COVID-19. J is TRBJ2-1 and V is TRBV18; possible D gene TRBD2, 5 bases. The CDR3 DNA follows: TGTGCCAGCTCAGCGGGTGGTATTGGTCGCAATGAGCAGTTCTTC. Translating it yields CASSAGGIGRNEQFF.